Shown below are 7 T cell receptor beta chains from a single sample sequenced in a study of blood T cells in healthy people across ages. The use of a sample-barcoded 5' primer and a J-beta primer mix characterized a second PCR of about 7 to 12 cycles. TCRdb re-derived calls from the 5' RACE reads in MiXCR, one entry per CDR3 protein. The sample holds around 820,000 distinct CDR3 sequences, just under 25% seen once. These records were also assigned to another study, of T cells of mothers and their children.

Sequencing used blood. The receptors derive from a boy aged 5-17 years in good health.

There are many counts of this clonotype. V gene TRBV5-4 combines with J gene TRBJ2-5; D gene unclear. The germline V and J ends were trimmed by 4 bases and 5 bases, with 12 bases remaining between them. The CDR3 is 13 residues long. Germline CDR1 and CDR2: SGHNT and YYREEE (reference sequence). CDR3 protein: CASSPGSGETQYF. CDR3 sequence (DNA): TGTGCCAGCAGCCCGGGCTCCGGGGAGACCCAGTACTTC. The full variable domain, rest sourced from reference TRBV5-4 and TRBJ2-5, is ETGVTQSPTHLIKTRGQQVTLRCSSQSGHNTVSWYQQALGQGPQFIFQYYREEENGRGNFPPRFSGLQFPNYSSELNVNALELDDSALYLCASSPGSGETQYFGPGTRLLVL.

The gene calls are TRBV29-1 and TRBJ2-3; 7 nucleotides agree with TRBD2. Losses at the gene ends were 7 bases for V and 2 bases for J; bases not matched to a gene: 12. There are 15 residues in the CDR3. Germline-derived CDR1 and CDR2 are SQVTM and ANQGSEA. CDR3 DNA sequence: TGCAGCGGCGGACCCCAACTAGCGTACACAGATACGCAGTATTTT. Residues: CSGGPQLAYTDTQYF.

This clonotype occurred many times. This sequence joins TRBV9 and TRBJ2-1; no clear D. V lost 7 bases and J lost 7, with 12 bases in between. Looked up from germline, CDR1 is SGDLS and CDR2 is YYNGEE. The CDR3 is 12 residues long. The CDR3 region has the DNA TGTGCCAGCTCGGAGTGGCGGAATGAGCAGTTCTTC. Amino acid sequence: CASSEWRNEQFF.

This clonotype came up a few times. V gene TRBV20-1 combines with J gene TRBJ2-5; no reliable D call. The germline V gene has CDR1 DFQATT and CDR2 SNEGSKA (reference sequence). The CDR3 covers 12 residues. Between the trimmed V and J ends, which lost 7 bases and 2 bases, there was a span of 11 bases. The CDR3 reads CSVHSDQETQYF. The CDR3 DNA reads TGCAGTGTCCACAGTGATCAAGAGACCCAGTACTTC.

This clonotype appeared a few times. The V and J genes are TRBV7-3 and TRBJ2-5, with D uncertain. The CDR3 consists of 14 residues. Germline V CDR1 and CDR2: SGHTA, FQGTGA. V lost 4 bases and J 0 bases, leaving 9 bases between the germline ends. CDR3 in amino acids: CASSSTANQETQYF. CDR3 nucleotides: TGTGCCAGCAGCTCAACAGCTAACCAAGAGACCCAGTACTTC.

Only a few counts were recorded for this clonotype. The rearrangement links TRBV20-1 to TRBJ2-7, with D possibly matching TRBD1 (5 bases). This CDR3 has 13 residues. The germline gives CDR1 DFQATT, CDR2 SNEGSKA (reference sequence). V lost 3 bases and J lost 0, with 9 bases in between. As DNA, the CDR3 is TGCAGTGCTAGTGGGGCAAACTCCTACGAGCAGTACTTC. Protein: CSASGANSYEQYF.

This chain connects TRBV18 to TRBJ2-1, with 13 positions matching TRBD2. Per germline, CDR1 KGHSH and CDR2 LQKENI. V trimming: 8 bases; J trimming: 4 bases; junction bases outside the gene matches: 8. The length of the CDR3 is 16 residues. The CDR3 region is CASPRGLAGSYNEQFF. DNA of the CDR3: TGTGCCAGCCCCCGGGGACTAGCGGGGTCTTACAATGAGCAGTTCTTC.